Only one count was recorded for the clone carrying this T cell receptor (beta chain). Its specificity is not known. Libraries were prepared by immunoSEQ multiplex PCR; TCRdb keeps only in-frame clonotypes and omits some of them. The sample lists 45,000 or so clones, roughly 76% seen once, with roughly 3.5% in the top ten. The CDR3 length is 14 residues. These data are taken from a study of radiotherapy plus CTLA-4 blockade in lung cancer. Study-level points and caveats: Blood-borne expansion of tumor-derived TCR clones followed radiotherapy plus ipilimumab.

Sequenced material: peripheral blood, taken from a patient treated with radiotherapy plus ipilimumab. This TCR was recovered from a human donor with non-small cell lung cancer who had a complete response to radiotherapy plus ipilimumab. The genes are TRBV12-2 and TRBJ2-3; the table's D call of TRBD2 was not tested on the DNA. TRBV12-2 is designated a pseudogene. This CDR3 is CASRRGELADTQYF. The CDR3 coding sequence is TGTGCAAGTCGCCGCGGGGAACTAGCAGATACGCAGTATTTT.